The 11 T cell receptor beta chains reported below all come from one sample, sequenced in a study of blood T cells in healthy people across ages. Using a J-beta primer mix together with a sample-barcoded 5' primer, a second PCR was run for roughly 7 to 11 cycles. TCRdb analysed the 5' RACE reads with MiXCR anew, one entry per CDR3 protein. This table has roughly 680,000 distinct CDR3 sequences, roughly half appearing once. Sequencing input: blood. Receptors originate from an elderly woman in good health.

CDR3 amino acids: CASSSFISGAYEQYF. For the CDR3, the DNA is TGTGCCAGCAGCTCCTTCATCTCAGGGGCCTACGAGCAGTACTTC. V gene TRBV7-9 combines with J gene TRBJ2-7; a weak D match, TRBD1 (6 bases). The CDR3 spans 15 residues. From germline, CDR1 is SEHNR and CDR2 FQNEAQ (reference sequence). Trimming pared 4 bases from V and 2 bases from J, leaving 15 bases between.

The chain has TRBV28 and TRBJ2-1; 14 nucleotides line up with TRBD2. The CDR3 length is 16 residues. The V gene's germline CDR1 is MDHEN and CDR2 SYDVKM. J gave up 4 bases and V 6 bases, and 5 bases lay outside the gene matches. The CDR3 nucleotides read TGTGCCAGCAGGACTAGCGGGGGGGCCCTTTACAATGAGCAGTTCTTC. Protein: CASRTSGGALYNEQFF. Full variable domain (rest looked up from reference TRBV28 and TRBJ2-1): DVKVTQSSRYLVKRTGEKVFLECVQDMDHENMFWYRQDPGLGLRLIYFSYDVKMKEKGDIPEGYSVSREKKERFSLILESASTNQTSMYLCASRTSGGALYNEQFFGPGTRLTVL.

The chain is built from TRBV27 and TRBJ2-5; D perhaps matches TRBD2 (6 bases). The CDR3 is 14 amino acids. Trimming pared 5 bases from V and 11 bases from J, leaving 21 bases between. From germline, CDR1 is MNHEY and CDR2 SMNVEV (reference sequence). The CDR3 here is CASSPTGLINEQYF. CDR3 nucleotides: TGTGCCAGCAGTCCCACGGGACTGATCAATGAGCAGTACTTC.

The CDR3 is CSASDQSGANVLTF. The CDR3 coding sequence is TGCAGTGCCTCAGACCAATCTGGGGCCAACGTCCTGACTTTC. The chain combines TRBV20-1 with TRBJ2-6, with D unclear. The CDR3 totals 14 residues. Germline CDR1 and CDR2: DFQATT and SNEGSKA (reference sequence). Trimming removed 6 bases at V and 1 base at J, with 10 bases between.

This clonotype has just a few counts. The chain carries TRBV3-1 and TRBJ2-1; D may be TRBD2 (5 bases). The CDR3 covers 12 residues. From germline, CDR1 is LGHDT and CDR2 YNNKEL (reference sequence). Trimming removed 1 base at V and 12 bases at J, with 10 bases between. For the CDR3, the DNA is TGTGCCAGCAGCCAAGTGGATCGGGGGCAGTTCTTC. It is translated as CASSQVDRGQFF.

As regards this clonotype: The junction and the germline gene differ at one end; a read error may be behind it. This chain uses TRBV24-1 with TRBJ2-3; D may be TRBD1 or TRBD2 (7 bases each). This CDR3 spans 14 amino acids. CDR1 is KGHDR, CDR2 SFDVKD, per germline. Written as DNA, the CDR3 is TGTGCCACCAGTGCCCTCGGGGGGACAGAGACGCAGTATTTT. This translates into CATSALGGTETQYF.

Ten or more counts support this clonotype. This chain uses TRBV6-5 with TRBJ2-1, with 12 bases lining up with TRBD2. V was clipped by 4 bases and J by 3 bases; unmatched bases: 10. The germline CDR1 and CDR2 sequences are MNHEY and SVGAGI. The CDR3 sequence is 18 residues long. This CDR3 reads CASSWTSGASQIYNEQFF. The CDR3 DNA follows: TGTGCCAGCAGTTGGACTAGCGGGGCCTCCCAGATCTACAATGAGCAGTTCTTC.

With regard to this clonotype: A much larger clone lies one base from this, so it may be a read error. J is TRBJ2-7 and V is TRBV10-3; D is possibly TRBD2 (6 bases). Trimming shortened V by 4 bases and J by 5 bases, and 15 bases separated the two germline ends. The CDR3 is 14 residues long. Germline V gene sequence: CDR1 ENHRY, CDR2 SYGVKD. For the CDR3, the DNA is TGTGCCATCAGTGCCAGCGGGCCGGGCGACGAGCAGTACTTC. It specifies CAISASGPGDEQYF.

This clonotype was counted many times. The chain is built from TRBV3-1 and TRBJ2-1; 7 bases line up with TRBD1. The CDR3 covers 14 residues. V trimming: 4 bases; J trimming: 5 bases; junction bases outside the gene matches: 5. Germline V gene lookup returns CDR1 LGHDT and CDR2 YNNKEL (reference sequence). The CDR3 coding sequence is TGTGCCAGCAGCCCCGGGACAGTTAACAATGAGCAGTTCTTC. This translates into CASSPGTVNNEQFF.

The chain joins TRBV7-2 to TRBJ2-3, with D tentatively TRBD2 (7 bases). The CDR3 has 14 residues. Germline loops: CDR1 SGHTA, CDR2 FQGNSA. Trimming pared 6 bases from V and 5 bases from J, leaving 15 bases between. The DNA of the CDR3 is TGTGCCAGCAGGAACCGGGGGGCCGGAGATACGCAGTATTTT. It specifies CASRNRGAGDTQYF.

V gene TRBV6-2 or TRBV6-3 combines with J gene TRBJ2-7; TRBD2 is a possible D gene (6 bases). The CDR3 has 14 residues. V was pared by 2 bases and J by 2 bases, with 10 bases between. Germline CDR1 MNHEY, CDR2 SVGEGT. Here the CDR3 reads CASSYLDYTYEQYF. DNA for the CDR3: TGTGCCAGCAGTTACCTGGACTACACCTACGAGCAGTACTTC.